The rows below give T cell receptor beta chains drawn from one sample of a study of cytomegalovirus exposure and HLA in healthy donors. Clones were sequenced by immunoSEQ multiplex PCR, and TCRdb holds only the in-frame ones, with some missing. Found here are over 250,000 clones, roughly 85% of them singletons; the top ten hold less than 4.5%. The material sequenced was PBMCs. These receptor sequences come from a man aged 40-50 years in good health and CMV-seropositive. Each CDR3 is given with its conserved first and last residue. Fields, in order: D gene, J gene, V gene, clone size, CDR3 DNA, CDR3 protein. The D gene is left open where the match is weak. A clone size is listed for some rows: how often the clone was seen (once, few, many), or a class if it is expanded.

- TRBJ2-3 TRBV2 once TGTGCCAGCAGTGAAGAAAAGGGGGGCACAGATACGCAGTATTTT CASSEEKGGTDTQYF
- TRBJ1-2 TRBV28 - TGTGCCAGCAAACGGACAGCTTCTATTGGCTACACCTTC CASKRTASIGYTF
TRBD1 TRBJ1-2 TRBV6-5 - TGTGCCAGCAGTCGGGACAGCCTGGGCTACACCTTC CASSRDSLGYTF
TRBD2 TRBJ2-3 TRBV5-4 - TGTGCCAGCAGCTTGTCTAGCGGGAGCACAGATACGCAGTATTTT CASSLSSGSTDTQYF
- TRBJ2-5 TRBV4-2 - TGTGCCAGCAGCCACATCTCCGAGACAATGTACCAAGAGACCCAGTACTTC CASSHISETMYQETQYF
- TRBJ1-1 TRBV7-3 - TGTGCCAGCAGTGCCGGGGGTAACACTGAAGCTTTCTTT CASSAGGNTEAFF
- TRBJ1-5 TRBV7-2 - TGTGCCAGCAGCTTAGAGACAGTCCCCAATCAGCCCCAGCATTTT CASSLETVPNQPQHF
TRBD1 TRBJ2-7 TRBV7-2 - TGTGCCAGCAGCTCGTCGGACAGGGGGTTCTACGAGCAGTACTTC CASSSSDRGFYEQYF
TRBD2 TRBJ2-2 TRBV7-3 - TGTGCCAGCAGCTTAGCGGGAGTCACCGGGGAGCTGTTTTTT CASSLAGVTGELFF
- TRBJ1-5 TRBV19 - TGTGCCAGCGGGATGTATAGCAATCAGCCCCAGCATTTT CASGMYSNQPQHF
TRBD2 TRBJ2-1 TRBV10-3 once TGTGCCATCAGTGAGCTCACTAGCGGGAGAAATGAGCAGTTCTTC CAISELTSGRNEQFF
TRBD2 TRBJ2-7 TRBV7-2 - TGTGCCAGCAGCTTAGTCCAGCGGGAGCCCTACGAGCAGTACTTC CASSLVQREPYEQYF
TRBD1 TRBJ1-5 TRBV2 - TGTGCCAGCAGCGAGGACAGGGCCTATAGCAATCAGCCCCAGCATTTT CASSEDRAYSNQPQHF
- TRBJ2-7 TRBV30 - TGTGCCTGGAGTACCGGCGGCCCCTACGAGCAGTACTTC CAWSTGGPYEQYF
TRBD1 TRBJ1-1 TRBV5-1 - TGCGCCAGCAGCGGGGACAGGGAGAACACTGAAGCTTTCTTT CASSGDRENTEAFF
- TRBJ2-7 TRBV28 - TGTGCCAGCAGTTTATTCGGTCCAGGCCTGTCTTCCGGCTACGAGCAGTACTTC CASSLFGPGLSSGYEQYF
TRBD2 TRBJ2-1 TRBV7-2 - TGTGCCAGCAGCCCGGGGGGGGGAAGGCCCAATGAGCAGTTCTTC CASSPGGGRPNEQFF
- TRBJ2-5 TRBV7-6 - TGTGCCAGCAGCTTGCAGGAGGAGGTGGCATCTGAGACCCAGTACTTC CASSLQEEVASETQYF
TRBD1 TRBJ2-7 TRBV27 - TGTGCCAGCAGGACACTGCCGGGACAGGGTTTTTACGAGCAGTACTTC CASRTLPGQGFYEQYF
- TRBJ2-2 TRBV28 - TGTGCCAGCAGTGAAGGGGTCGGGGAGCTGTTTTTT CASSEGVGELFF
TRBD1 TRBJ1-2 TRBV7-3 - TGTGCCAGCAGCGGACAGGGGGCTTATGGCTACACCTTC CASSGQGAYGYTF
- TRBJ2-1 TRBV7-2 few TGTGCCAGCAGCTATGGGGGGACCGAGCAGTTCTTC CASSYGGTEQFF
TRBD2 TRBJ2-7 TRBV6-6 - TGTGCCAGCAGCCAAACTAGCGGGGCCTCCTACGAGCAGTACTTC CASSQTSGASYEQYF
- TRBJ2-5 TRBV5-4 - TGTGCCAGCAGCCTAGACGTGGTCGAGACCCAATACTTC CASSLDVVETQYF
TRBD1 TRBJ2-7 TRBV7-2 medium-sized TGTGCCAGCAGCCCCAGGGGGCTAGCGATATCCTACGAGCAGTACTTC CASSPRGLAISYEQYF
TRBD1 TRBJ1-1 TRBV18 few TGTGCCAGCTCACCGACAGGGGGCAGGGCTGAAGCTTTCTTT CASSPTGGRAEAFF
- TRBJ1-1 TRBV6-5 - TGTGCCAGCAGTTATCTAGCTGGAATGAACACTGAAGCTTTCTTT CASSYLAGMNTEAFF